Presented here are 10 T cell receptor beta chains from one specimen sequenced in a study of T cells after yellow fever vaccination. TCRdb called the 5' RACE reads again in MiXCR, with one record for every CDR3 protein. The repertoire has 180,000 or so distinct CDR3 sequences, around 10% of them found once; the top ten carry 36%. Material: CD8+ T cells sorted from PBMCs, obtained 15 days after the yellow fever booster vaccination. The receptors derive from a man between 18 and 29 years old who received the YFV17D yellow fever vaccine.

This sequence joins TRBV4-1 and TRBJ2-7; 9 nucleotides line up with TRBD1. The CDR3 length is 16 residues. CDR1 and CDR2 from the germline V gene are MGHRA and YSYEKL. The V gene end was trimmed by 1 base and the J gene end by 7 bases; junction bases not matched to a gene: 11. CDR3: CASSQGPDRGGVEQYF. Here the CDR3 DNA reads TGCGCCAGCAGCCAAGGGCCGGACAGGGGAGGCGTAGAGCAGTACTTC.

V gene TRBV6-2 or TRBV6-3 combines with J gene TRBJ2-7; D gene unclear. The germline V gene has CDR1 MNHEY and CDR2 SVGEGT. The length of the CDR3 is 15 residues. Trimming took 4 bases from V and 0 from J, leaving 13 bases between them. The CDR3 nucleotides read TGTGCCAGCAGTTCCTCCAGCCGCAGCTCCTACGAGCAGTACGTC. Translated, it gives CASSSSSRSSYEQYV.

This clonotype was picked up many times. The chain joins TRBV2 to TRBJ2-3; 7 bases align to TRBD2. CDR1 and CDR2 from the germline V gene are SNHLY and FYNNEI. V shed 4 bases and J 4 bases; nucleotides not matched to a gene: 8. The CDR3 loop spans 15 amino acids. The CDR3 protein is CASSARAGESDTQYF. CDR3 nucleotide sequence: TGTGCCAGCAGTGCGCGGGCGGGGGAGTCAGATACGCAGTATTTT.

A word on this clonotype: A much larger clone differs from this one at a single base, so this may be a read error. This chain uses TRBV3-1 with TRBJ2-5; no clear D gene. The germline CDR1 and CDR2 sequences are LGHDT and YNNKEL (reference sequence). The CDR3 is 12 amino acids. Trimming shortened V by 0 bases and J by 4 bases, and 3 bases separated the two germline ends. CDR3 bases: TGTGCCAGCAGCCAAGATCCAGAGACCCAGTACTTC. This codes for CASSQDPETQYF.

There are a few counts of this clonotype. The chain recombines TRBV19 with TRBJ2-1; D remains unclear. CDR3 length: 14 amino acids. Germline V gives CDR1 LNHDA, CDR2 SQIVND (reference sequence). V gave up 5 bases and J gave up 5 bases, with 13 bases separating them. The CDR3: CASSPGNSDNEQFF. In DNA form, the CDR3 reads TGTGCCAGTAGTCCAGGAAACTCGGACAATGAGCAGTTCTTC.

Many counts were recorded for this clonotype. CDR3 sequence reads: CASSLTTSWGDTQYF. For the CDR3, the DNA is TGCGCCAGCAGCCTAACGACTAGCTGGGGCGATACGCAGTATTTT. V and J are TRBV4-1 and TRBJ2-3, with TRBD2 matching 7 bases. After removal of 4 bases from V and 6 bases from J, the junction contained 10 bases not matched to a gene. The CDR3 is 15 amino acids. Germline V gene sequence: CDR1 MGHRA, CDR2 YSYEKL.

The CDR3 DNA follows: TGTGCCAGCAGTGACTCTTTGTTTGGGAGCACAGATACGCAGTATTTT. Translation: CASSDSLFGSTDTQYF. V is TRBV6-4 and J is TRBJ2-3; D gene uncertain. Per germline, CDR1 MRHNA and CDR2 SNTAGT. Trimming left V 0 bases short and J 0 bases short, with 10 bases between. The CDR3 extends over 16 amino acids.

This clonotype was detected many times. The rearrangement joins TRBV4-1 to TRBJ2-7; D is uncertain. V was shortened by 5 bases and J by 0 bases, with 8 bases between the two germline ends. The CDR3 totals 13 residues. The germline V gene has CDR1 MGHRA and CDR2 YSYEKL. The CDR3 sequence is CASSDVGSYEQYF. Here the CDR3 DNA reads TGCGCCAGCAGCGACGTTGGCTCCTACGAGCAGTACTTC.

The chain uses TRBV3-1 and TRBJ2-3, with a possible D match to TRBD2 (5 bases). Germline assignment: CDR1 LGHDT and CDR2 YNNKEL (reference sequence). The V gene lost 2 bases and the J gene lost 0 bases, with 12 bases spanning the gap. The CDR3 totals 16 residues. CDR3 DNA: TGTGCCAGCAGCCAAAGGGAGCACCCGAGCACAGATACGCAGTATTTT. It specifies CASSQREHPSTDTQYF.

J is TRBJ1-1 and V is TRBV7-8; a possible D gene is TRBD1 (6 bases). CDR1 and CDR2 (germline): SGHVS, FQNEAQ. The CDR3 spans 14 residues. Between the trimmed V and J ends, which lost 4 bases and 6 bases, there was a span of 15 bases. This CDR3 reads CASSSAGVPSEAFF. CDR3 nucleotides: TGTGCCAGCAGCTCCGCAGGGGTGCCATCTGAAGCTTTCTTT.